The entry that follows covers one T cell receptor beta chain sequence. Its antigen is not yet known. Base qualities are not provided; no much larger clone lies one nucleotide away. This entry is derived from a study of identical twins (dated by TCRdb to about 2016). A note on the overall study: To test whether fetal clonotypes persist, the study used deep sequencing on TCR alpha and beta repertoires from monozygotic twins, unrelated adults of various ages, and cord blood. To rule out contamination, the twin experiments were replicated at different times with different library preparation protocols. Beyond this particular receptor, the publication reports: Because the same donors could not be followed over many years, the conclusions relied on cross-sectional statistical analysis. The excess sharing between twins in beta out-of-frame sequences was weaker because fewer shared sequences reduced the signal-to-noise ratio. Zero-insertion analyses could be partly confounded by invariant T cells such as MAIT and iNKT, although diverse VJ usage argued against such confounding for most clonotypes. Abundant cord blood beta clonotypes had fewer insertions, young adult naive repertoires showed a similar but weaker trend, and memory repertoires showed no such trend. In monozygotic twins, out-of-frame TCR alpha sharing was systematically underestimated by recombination models, although the models agreed with sharing between unrelated individuals. Compared with coincidental sharing between unrelated individuals, out-of-frame TCR alpha sequences shared between twins had an excess of sequences with low generation probability.

All donors were healthy Caucasians. The twin cohort consisted of three pairs of female monozygotic twins, all aged 18 to 29 years. Positive isolation kits from Invitrogen were used to isolate the CD4+ and CD8+ T cell populations. Library method: 5' RACE. Sequencing took place on an Illumina HiSeq 2000. Template switching added a universal primer binding site, and the final cDNA carried a unique molecular identifier that allowed TCR cDNA molecules to be counted accurately. First-strand cDNA for TCR alpha and beta chains was synthesized from specific primers in the conserved constant-segment region. Each cDNA library was double barcoded, with a SMART-Mk sample barcode plus Illumina barcodes, to control for contamination. Two successive PCR steps introduced TruSeq adapter sequences along with Illumina sample barcodes. The Illumina HiSeq platform was used with custom primers to sequence TCR alpha and beta cDNA libraries. Per the authors' processing: MiGEC processed the raw reads to extract unique molecular identifiers, while MiXCR was used to determine the CDR3 positions. For each individual, recombination models were inferred using an EM algorithm with the repgenHMM and IGoR tools. The tcR package in R was used for shared clonotype analysis, with sharing normalized by the product of cloneset sizes. To study raw recombination without the effects of thymic and clonal selection, out-of-frame nonproductive sequences were analyzed. TCRdb handled the public reads itself, with Q25 trimming in fastp and clone calling in MiXCR, and kept productive beta chains. Every entry covers one CDR3 protein and lists the most common genes and DNA from its rows. These V and J calls originate from TCRdb's pipeline instead of the authors' own analysis. For this sample the table gives more than 400,000 distinct CDR3 sequences, of which 15% were detected only once. Jointly, the top ten make up 0.35% to 0.45% of the sample.

The CDR3 has 17 amino acids, counting the end cysteine and phenylalanine. Kept here is only the CDR3 DNA, which spans 51 bases and is read in frame from base 1. The V end gives up 4 bases and the J end 2 bases, leaving 10 bases in the junction not matched to a gene. From the germline V gene, CDR1 is SGHRS and CDR2 is YFSETQ. The same specimen was also included in a second study, on yellow fever vaccine responses in identical twins. According to the second study: According to the authors, the vaccine-induced T cell response in identical twins seemed to be partly convergent and partly specific to each individual. In the study, vaccine-responding T cell clones were precisely tracked in identical twins.

This clonotype originated in a young woman in good health. The sequence links TRBV5-1 to TRBJ2-1; 9 bases in the junction line up with TRBD1. The sample consisted of CD4+ T cells sorted from blood. At the DNA level, the sequence is TGCGCCAGCAGCCTCGGACAGGGGTTGAGCCCCTACAATGAGCAGTTCTTC. Its translation reads: CASSLGQGLSPYNEQFF.